This TCR beta chain comes out of a study of chemoradiotherapy in HPV16-positive cancers. The wider study: Functional T-cell assays on a couple of HPV16-positive patients' cells defined candidate HPV-specific clones and common TCR motifs. Study-wide results and caveats: Functional assays defining HPV-specific T cells used only a couple of HPV16-positive patients. Candidate HPV-specific clones and E7-related TCR motifs grew in tumor during treatment.

The V and J ends lost 4 bases and 4 bases, in that order; junction bases with no gene match: 12. CDR1 is SGDLS, CDR2 YYNGEE, per germline. The CDR3 has 16 amino acids. As to this clone: What it recognizes is unknown.

Sequencing used immunoSEQ multiplex PCR; TCRdb keeps in-frame clones, though not all of them. The sample consists of more than 11,000 clones, just under 70% of them appearing once. The chain recombines TRBV9 with TRBJ1-2; 8 nucleotides match TRBD1. This receptor was identified in a human donor with HPV-associated anogenital cancer. The specimen was obtained from a patient who underwent chemoradiotherapy. The CDR3 sequence: CASSPRTGTSGYGYTF. CDR3 DNA: TGTGCCAGCAGCCCTCGGACAGGGACCTCGGGCTATGGCTACACCTTC.